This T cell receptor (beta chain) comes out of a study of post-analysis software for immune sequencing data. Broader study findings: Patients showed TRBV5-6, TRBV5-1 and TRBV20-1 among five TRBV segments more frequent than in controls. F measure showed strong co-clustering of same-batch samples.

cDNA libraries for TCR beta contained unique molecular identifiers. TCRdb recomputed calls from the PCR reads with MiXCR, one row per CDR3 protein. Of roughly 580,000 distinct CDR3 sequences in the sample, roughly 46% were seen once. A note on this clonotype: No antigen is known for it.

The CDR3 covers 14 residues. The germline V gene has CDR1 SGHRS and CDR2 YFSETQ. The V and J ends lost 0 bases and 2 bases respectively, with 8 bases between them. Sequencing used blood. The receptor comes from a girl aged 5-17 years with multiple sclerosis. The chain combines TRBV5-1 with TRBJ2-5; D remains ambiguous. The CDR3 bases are TGCGCCAGCAGCTTGGTCTGGGGACAAGAGACCCAGTACTTC. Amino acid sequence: CASSLVWGQETQYF.